This T cell receptor (beta chain) was found in a study of technical replicates of blood from a handful of donors. TCRdb keeps only in-frame clones here, not all; method: immunoSEQ multiplex PCR. The sample has around 72,000 clones, roughly nine tenths seen once; the top ten hold roughly 0.4%. Germline lookup yields CDR1 SGHTS and CDR2 YDEGEE. CDR3 length: 13 residues. The V gene end was trimmed by 10 bases and the J gene end by 5 bases; junction bases not matched to a gene: 8. This TCR came from a human donor in good health. Material: T cells isolated from PBMCs. This chain uses TRBV5-8 with TRBJ2-3; TRBD1 matches at 9 bases. This CDR3 is CAARMTGGDTQYF. The CDR3 region has the DNA TGTGCCGCCCGTATGACAGGGGGAGATACGCAGTATTTT.